The present TCR beta chain was sequenced within a study of monozygotic twins with cystic fibrosis. Study-level points and caveats: Monozygotic CF twin pairs shared significantly more nucleotide-identical clonotypes than unrelated CF individuals did. No link emerged between shared CDR3 counts and age, concordance or severity. Co-twins had the most similar V usage for 13 of 16 pairs, J for 8.

Method: immunoSEQ multiplex PCR; TCRdb's copy keeps in-frame clones and lacks some. Seen here are tens of thousands of clones, more than 85% observed once, and the top ten hold under 0.3%. Details on this clone: What it recognizes is unknown.

Germline CDR1 reads MNHEY; CDR2 reads SMNVEV (reference sequence). The germline V and J ends were trimmed by 1 base and 7 bases, with 1 base remaining between them. CDR3 length: 11 residues. The sample taken for sequencing was blood. V is TRBV27 and J is TRBJ2-2; no clear D gene. This TCR was recovered from a girl aged 2 to 10 with cystic fibrosis. Written as DNA, the CDR3 is TGTGCCAGCAGTTTATTCGGGGAGCTGTTTTTT. Protein product: CASSLFGELFF.